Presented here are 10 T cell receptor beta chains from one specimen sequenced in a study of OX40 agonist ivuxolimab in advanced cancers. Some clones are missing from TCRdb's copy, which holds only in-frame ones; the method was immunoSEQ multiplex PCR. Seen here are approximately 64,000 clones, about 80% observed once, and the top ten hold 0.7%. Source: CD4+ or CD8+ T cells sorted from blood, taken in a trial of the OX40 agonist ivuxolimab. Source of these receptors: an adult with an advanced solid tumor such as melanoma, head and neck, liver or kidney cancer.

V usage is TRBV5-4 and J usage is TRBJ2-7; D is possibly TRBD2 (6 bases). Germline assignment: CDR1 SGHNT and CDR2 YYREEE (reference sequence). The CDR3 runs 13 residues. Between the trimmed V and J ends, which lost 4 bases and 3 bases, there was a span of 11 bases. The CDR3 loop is CASSPPGVYEQYF. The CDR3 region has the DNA TGTGCCAGCAGCCCGCCGGGGGTCTACGAGCAGTACTTC.

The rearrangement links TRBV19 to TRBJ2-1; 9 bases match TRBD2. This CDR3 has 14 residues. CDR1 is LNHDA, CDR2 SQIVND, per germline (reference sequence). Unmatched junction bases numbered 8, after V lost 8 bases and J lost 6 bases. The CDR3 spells CASSQAGGPNEQFF. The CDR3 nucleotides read TGTGCCAGTTCCCAAGCGGGAGGACCCAATGAGCAGTTCTTC.

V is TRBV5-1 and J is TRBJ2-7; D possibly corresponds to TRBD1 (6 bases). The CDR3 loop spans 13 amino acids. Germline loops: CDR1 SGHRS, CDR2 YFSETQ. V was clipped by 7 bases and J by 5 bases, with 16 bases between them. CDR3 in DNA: TGCGCCAGCTCATTCCAGGGGTCGAACGAGCAGTACTTC. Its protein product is CASSFQGSNEQYF.

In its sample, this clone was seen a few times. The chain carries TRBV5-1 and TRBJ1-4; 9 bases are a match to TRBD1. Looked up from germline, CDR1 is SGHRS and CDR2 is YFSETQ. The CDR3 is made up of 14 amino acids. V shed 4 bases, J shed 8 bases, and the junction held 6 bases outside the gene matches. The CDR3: CASSRTGVGEKLFF. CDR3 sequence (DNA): TGCGCCAGCAGCCGGACAGGGGTTGGGGAAAAACTGTTTTTT. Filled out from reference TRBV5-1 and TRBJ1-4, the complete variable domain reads KAGVTQTPRYLIKTRGQQVTLSCSPISGHRSVSWYQQTPGQGLQFLFEYFSETQRNKGNFPGRFSGRQFSNSRSEMNVSTLELGDSALYLCASSRTGVGEKLFFGSGTQLSVL.

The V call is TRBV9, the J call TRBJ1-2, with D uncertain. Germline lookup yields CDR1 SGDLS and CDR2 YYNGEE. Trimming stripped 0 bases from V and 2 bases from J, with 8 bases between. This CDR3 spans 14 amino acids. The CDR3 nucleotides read TGTGCCAGCAGCGTAGGCCCGGGGAACTATGGCTACACCTTC. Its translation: CASSVGPGNYGYTF.

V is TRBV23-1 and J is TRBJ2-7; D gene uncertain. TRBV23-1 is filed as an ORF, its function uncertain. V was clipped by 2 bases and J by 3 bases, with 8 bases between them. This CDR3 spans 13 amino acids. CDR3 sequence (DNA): TGCGCCAGCAGTCAAGGGCAGAGCTACGAGCAGTACTTC. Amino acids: CASSQGQSYEQYF.

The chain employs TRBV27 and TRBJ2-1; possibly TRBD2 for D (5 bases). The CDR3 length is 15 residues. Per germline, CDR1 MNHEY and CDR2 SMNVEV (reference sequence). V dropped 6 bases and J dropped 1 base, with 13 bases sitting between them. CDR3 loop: CASRQEGASYNEQFF. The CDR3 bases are TGTGCCAGCAGGCAAGAGGGTGCTTCCTACAATGAGCAGTTCTTC.

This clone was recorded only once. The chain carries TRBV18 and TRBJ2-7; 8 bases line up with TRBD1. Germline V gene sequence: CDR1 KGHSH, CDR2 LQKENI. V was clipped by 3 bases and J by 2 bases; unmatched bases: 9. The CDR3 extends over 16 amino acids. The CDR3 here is CASSPSPPRGPYEQYF. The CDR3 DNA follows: TGTGCCAGCTCACCGTCTCCCCCCAGGGGGCCCTACGAGCAGTACTTC.

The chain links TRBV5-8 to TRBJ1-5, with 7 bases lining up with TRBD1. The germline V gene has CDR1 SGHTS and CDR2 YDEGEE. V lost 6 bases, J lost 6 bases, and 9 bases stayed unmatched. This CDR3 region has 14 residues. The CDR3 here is CASTRQGIRQPQHF. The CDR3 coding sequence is TGTGCCAGCACCCGACAGGGAATCCGTCAGCCCCAGCATTTT.

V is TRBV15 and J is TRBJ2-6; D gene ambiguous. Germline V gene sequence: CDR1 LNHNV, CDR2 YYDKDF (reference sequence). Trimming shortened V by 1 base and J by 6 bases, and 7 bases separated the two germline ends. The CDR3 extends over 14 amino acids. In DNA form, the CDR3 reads TGTGCCACCAGCAGAGGTAGGGAGGCCAACGTCCTGACTTTC. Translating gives CATSRGREANVLTF.